This TCR beta chain originates from a study of blood T cell repertoires in COVID-19. The V segment lost 4 bases and the J segment 6 bases; nucleotides outside the gene matches: 8. The germline CDR1 and CDR2 sequences are LNHNV and YYDKDF (reference sequence). CDR3 length equals 15 residues. Produced via immunoSEQ multiplex PCR; TCRdb's table is partial and in-frame only. The sample gives some 130,000 clones, just under 85% of which show up once; around 15% is in the top ten. The source material was peripheral blood. The sequence was obtained from a woman aged 45 to 65 with acute or convalescent COVID-19. The chain recombines TRBV15 with TRBJ2-2, with TRBD1 matching 7 bases. The CDR3 region is CATSKGTADPGELFF. The CDR3 DNA is TGTGCCACCAGCAAGGGGACAGCTGACCCCGGGGAGCTGTTTTTT.